The clone carrying this T cell receptor beta chain was seen only a few times. Trimming shortened V by 1 base and J by 1 base, and 12 bases separated the two germline ends. The CDR3 is made up of 16 amino acids. Germline values: CDR1 LGHNA, CDR2 YNFKEQ. Template-switch 5'RACE cDNA synthesis added a 10-nucleotide unique molecular identifier. Every sequencing run produced over 190 million TCR-beta sequences, and the sequences from any one run covered 15-18 subjects. TCRdb used MiXCR to reprocess the 5' RACE reads, holding one entry per CDR3 protein. The sample includes tens of thousands of distinct CDR3 sequences, roughly a tenth of them seen just once. This sample was included in a study of neurological immune-mediated disorders. Time point defined: longitudinal time-point 1 (baseline).

V gene TRBV4-2 combines with J gene TRBJ2-3; D unresolved. This sequence originates from a man aged 25-45 years in good health. The sequencing input was PBMCs. Here the CDR3 reads CASSQVLNERTDTQYF. The CDR3 bases are TGTGCCAGCAGCCAAGTTCTTAACGAGCGCACAGATACGCAGTATTTT.